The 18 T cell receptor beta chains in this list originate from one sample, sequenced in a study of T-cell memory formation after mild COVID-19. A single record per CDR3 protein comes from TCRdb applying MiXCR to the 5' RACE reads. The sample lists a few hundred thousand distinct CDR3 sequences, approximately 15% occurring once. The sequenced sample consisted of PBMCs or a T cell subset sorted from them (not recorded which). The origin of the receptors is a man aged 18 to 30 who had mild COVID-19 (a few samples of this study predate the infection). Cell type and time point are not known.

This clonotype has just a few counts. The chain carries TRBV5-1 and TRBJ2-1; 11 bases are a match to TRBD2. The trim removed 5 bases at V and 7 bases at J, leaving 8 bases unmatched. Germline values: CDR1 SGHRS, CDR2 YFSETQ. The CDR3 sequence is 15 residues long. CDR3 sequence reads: CASSSTSGVANEQFF. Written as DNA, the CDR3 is TGCGCCAGCAGTTCGACTAGCGGGGTGGCAAATGAGCAGTTCTTC.

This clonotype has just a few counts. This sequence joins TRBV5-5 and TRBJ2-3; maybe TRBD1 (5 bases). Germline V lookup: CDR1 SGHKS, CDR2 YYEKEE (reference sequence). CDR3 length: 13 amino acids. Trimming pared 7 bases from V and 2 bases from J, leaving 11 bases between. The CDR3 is CASGAQATDTQYF. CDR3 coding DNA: TGTGCCAGCGGGGCTCAGGCCACAGATACGCAGTATTTT.

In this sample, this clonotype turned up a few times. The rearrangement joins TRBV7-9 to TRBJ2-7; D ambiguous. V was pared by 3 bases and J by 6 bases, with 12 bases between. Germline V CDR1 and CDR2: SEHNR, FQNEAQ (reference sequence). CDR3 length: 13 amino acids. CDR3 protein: CASSLGQVREQYF. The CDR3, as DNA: TGTGCCAGCAGCTTGGGCCAGGTTCGCGAGCAGTACTTC.

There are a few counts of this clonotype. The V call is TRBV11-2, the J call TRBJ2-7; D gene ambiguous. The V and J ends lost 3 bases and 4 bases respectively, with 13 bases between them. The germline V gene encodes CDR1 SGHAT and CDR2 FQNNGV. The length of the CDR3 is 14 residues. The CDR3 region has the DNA TGTGCCAGCAGCTTCTTGCAGAGGTGGTACGAGCAGTACTTC. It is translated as CASSFLQRWYEQYF.

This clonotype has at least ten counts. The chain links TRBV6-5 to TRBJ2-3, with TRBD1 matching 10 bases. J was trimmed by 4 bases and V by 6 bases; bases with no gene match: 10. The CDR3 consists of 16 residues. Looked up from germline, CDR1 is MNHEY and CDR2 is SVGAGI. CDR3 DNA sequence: TGTGCCAGCAGACTGGTATGGACAGGGGGGTCAGATACGCAGTATTTT. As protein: CASRLVWTGGSDTQYF.

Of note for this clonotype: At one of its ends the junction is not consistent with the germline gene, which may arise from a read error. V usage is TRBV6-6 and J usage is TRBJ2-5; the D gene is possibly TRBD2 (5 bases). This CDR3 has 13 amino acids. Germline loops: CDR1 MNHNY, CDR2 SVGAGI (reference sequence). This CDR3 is CASSYSRRETKYF. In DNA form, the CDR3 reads TGTGCCAGCAGTTACTCCCGAAGGGAGACCAAGTACTTC.

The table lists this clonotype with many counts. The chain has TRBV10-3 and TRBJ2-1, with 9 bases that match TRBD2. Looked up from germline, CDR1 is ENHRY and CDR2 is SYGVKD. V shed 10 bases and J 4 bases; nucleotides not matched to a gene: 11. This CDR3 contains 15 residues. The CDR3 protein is CATRGGTSRYNEQFF. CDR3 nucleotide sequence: TGTGCCACCCGTGGGGGGACTAGCAGATACAATGAGCAGTTCTTC.

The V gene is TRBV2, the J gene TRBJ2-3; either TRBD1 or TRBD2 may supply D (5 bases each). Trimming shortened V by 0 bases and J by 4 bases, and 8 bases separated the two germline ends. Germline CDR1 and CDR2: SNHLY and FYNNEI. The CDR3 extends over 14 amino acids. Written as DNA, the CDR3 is TGTGCCAGCAGTGAAGCGGGGGTGGCAGATACGCAGTATTTT. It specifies CASSEAGVADTQYF.

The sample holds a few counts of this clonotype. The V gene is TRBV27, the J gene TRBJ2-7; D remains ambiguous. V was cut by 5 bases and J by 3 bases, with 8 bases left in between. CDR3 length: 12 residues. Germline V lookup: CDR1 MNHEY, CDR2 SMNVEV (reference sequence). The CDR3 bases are TGTGCCAGCAGTCCAAACCTCTACGAGCAGTACTTC. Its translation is CASSPNLYEQYF.

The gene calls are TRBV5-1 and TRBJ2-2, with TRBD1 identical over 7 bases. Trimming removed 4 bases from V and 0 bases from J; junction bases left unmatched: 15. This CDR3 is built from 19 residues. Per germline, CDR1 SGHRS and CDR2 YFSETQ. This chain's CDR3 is CASSTQTSGGRTNTGELFF. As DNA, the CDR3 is TGCGCCAGCAGCACGCAAACTTCAGGGGGACGAACGAACACCGGGGAGCTGTTTTTT.

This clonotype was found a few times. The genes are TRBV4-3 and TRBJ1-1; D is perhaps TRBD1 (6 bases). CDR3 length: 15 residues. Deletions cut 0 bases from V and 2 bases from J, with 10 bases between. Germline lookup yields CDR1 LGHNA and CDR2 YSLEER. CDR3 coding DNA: TGCGCCAGCAGCCAAGATCAAGGGGGTAACACTGAAGCTTTCTTT. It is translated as CASSQDQGGNTEAFF.

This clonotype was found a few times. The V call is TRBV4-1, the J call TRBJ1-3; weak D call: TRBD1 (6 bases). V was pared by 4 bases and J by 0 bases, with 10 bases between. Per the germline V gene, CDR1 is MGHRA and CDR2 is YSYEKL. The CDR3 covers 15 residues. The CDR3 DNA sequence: TGCGCCAGCAGCCCACAGGGTTACTCTGGAAACACCATATATTTT. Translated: CASSPQGYSGNTIYF.

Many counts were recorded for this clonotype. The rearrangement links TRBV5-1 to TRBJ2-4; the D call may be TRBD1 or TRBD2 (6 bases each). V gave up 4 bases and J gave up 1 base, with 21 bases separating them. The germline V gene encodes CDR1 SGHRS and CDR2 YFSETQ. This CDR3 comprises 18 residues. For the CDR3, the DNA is TGCGCCAGCAGCCTGAGGGGGGACACGGGGGCGGCCAAAAACATTCAGTACTTC. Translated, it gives CASSLRGDTGAAKNIQYF.

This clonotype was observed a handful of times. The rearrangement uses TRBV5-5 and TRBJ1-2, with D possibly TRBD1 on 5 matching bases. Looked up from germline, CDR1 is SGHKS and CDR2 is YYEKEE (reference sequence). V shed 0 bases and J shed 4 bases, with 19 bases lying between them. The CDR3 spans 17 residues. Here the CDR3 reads CASSLEVREWGPYGYTF. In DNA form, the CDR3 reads TGTGCCAGCAGCTTGGAGGTTCGGGAATGGGGCCCCTATGGCTACACCTTC.

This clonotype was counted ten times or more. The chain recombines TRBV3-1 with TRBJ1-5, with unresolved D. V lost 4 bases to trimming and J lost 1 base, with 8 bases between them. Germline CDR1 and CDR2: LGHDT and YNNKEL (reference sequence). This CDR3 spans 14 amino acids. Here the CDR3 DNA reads TGTGCCAGCAGCCTTGGGTGGAGCAATCAGCCCCAGCATTTT. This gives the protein CASSLGWSNQPQHF.

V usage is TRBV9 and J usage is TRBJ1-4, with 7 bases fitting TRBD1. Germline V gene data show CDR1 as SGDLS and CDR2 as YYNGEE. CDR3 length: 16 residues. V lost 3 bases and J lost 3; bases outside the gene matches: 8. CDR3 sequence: CASSDGTVGPNEKLFF. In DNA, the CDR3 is TGTGCCAGCAGCGACGGGACAGTGGGGCCTAATGAAAAACTGTTTTTT.

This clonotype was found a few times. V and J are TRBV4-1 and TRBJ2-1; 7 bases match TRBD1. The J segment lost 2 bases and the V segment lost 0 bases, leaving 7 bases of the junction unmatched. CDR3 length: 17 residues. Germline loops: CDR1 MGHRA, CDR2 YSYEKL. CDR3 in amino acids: CASSQDQPTGAYNEQFF. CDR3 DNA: TGCGCCAGCAGCCAAGATCAGCCCACAGGGGCCTACAATGAGCAGTTCTTC.

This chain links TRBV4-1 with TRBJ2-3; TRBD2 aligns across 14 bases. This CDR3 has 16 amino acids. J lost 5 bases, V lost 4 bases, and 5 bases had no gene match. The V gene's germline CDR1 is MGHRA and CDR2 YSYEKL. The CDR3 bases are TGCGCCAGCAGCCTCAGACTAGCGGGGGGGCAAGATACGCAGTATTTT. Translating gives CASSLRLAGGQDTQYF.